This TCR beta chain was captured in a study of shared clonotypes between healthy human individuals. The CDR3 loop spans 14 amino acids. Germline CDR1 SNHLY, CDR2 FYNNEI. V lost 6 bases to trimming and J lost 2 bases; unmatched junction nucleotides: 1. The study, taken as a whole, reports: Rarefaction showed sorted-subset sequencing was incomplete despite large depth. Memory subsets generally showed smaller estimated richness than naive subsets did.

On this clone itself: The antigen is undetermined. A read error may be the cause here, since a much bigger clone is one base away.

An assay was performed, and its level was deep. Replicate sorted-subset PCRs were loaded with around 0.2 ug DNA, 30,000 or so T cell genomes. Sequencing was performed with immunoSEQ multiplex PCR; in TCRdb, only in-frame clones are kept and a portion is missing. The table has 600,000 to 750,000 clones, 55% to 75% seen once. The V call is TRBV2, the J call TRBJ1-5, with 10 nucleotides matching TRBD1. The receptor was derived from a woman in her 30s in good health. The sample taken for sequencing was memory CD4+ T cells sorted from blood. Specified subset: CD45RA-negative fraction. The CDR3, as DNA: TGTGCCAGCAGAGGGACAGGGGGCAATCAGCCCCAGCATTTT. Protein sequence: CASRGTGGNQPQHF. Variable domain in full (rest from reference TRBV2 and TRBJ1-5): EPEVTQTPSHQVTQMGQEVILRCVPISNHLYFYWYRQILGQKVEFLVSFYNNEISEKSEIFDDQFSVERPDGSNFTLKIRSTKLEDSAMYFCASRGTGGNQPQHFGDGTRLSIL.